Listed here is a single T cell receptor (beta chain). Its antigen remains unidentified. Relative to the germline gene, one junction end is altered; a read error may explain this. Scientists recovered RNA and DNA together from about 21-30 mg of unsorted bulk tissue. With chronic HBV infection, the patients were also treatment-naive. The proportion of viable tumor cells exceeded 80% in every tumor sample. CDR1 and CDR2 from the germline V gene are ENHRY and SYGVKD. The CDR3 covers 14 residues. These data originate in a study of tumor-infiltrating lymphocytes in primary liver carcinoma. Whole-study findings and limits: Top-250-clone fractions were significantly higher in tumors than in blood (p = 0.039). Presence in all five tumor regions was observed for only about 7.5-24% of top clones.

Starting from 400 to 500 ng of total RNA, TCR beta cDNA was produced with a primer in the constant region. Three nested multiplex PCR rounds, a slightly modified ARM-PCR method, built the TCR beta libraries. The study ran its first two PCR rounds for 9 to 10 cycles each, using TRBV1-TRBV30 forward primers and a C-beta reverse primer. MiXCR, applied by TCRdb to the multiplex PCR reads, yields one record per CDR3 protein. The table has 45,000 to 55,000 distinct CDR3 sequences, about 80% seen once. The receptor's source is a man in his forties or fifties with primary liver carcinoma and hepatitis B virus infection. This chain connects TRBV10-3 to TRBJ2-5; 7 bases map to TRBD1. The specimen was liver tumor tissue from sampling region 2. Stated subset: tumor region T2, inferior pole. CDR3 nucleotide sequence: TGTGCCGTCAGTTTGGGACAGTACCAAGAGACCCAGTACTTC. Its translation is CAVSLGQYQETQYF.